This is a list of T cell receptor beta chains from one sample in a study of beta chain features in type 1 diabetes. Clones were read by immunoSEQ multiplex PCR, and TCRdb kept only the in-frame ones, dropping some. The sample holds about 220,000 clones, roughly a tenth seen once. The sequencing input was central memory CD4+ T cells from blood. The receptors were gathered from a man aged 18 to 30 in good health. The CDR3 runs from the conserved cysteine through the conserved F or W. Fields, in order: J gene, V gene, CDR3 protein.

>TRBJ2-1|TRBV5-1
CASSAGQGASPSNEQFF
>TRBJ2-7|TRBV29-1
CSGVRGSSYEQYF
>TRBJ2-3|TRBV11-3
CASSSSGRGDTQYF
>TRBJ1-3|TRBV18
CASSPSRGWGNTIYF
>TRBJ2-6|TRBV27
CASSSDGSGANVLTF
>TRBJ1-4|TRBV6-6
CASSYAGSMGEKLFF
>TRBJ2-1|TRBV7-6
CASSPPHAGEVGNEQFF
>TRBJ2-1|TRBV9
CASSVDSSVYNEQFF
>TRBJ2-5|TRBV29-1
CSVDSGTGIETQYF
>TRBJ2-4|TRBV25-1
CASSAVSENIQYF
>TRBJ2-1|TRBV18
CASSPPRDKNYNEQFF
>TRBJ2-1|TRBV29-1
CSVSQGGTGANEQFF
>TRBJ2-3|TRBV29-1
CSVVRGTGFADTQYF
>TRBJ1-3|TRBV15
CATSPGAASGNTIYF
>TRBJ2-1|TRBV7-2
CASSLTTGSNEQFF
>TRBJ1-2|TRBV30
CACQKGLGDGYTF
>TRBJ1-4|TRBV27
CASRGRPPTNEKLFF
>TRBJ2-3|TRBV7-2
CASSTKTGRTDTQYF
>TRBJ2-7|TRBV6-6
CASTGDRSSYEQYF
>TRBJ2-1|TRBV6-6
CASSAVSNEQFF
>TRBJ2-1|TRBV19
CASSIIAYNEQFF
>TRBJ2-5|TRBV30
CAWSVPINRVGETQYF
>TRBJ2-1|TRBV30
CAWSRFIGQGYNEQFF
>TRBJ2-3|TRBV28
CASRPTRDRVTDTQYF
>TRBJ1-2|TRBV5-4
CASSSVLDRAYTF
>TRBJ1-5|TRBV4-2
CASSQDRVSQPQHF
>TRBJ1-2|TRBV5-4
CASRPGTVYGYTF
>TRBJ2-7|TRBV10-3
CAISRGQGASYEQYF
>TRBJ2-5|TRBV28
CASSLIVTSGAQETQYF
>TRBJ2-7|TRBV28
CASRLGHESYEQYF